The rows below give T cell receptor beta chains drawn from one sample of a study of radiation and T cells in renal cell carcinoma. Sequenced by immunoSEQ multiplex PCR; TCRdb stores in-frame clones only, minus some. Among roughly 140,000 clones listed, roughly 86% were seen once. Sequenced material: blood, taken from a patient whose treatment included radiotherapy and nephrectomy. All receptors come from a woman in her forties or fifties with renal cell carcinoma. CDR3s include the opening cysteine and the closing phenylalanine or tryptophan. A D gene is named only where the DNA matches it firmly. Rows give clone size only sometimes, using once, few, many, or a class for an expanded clone.

cdr3_length d_call j_call v_call clone_size cdr3_nt cdr3_aa
15 NA TRBJ2-7 TRBV7-9 NA TGTGCCAGCAGCTTAGTTACAGGGAAAACCTACGAGCAGTACTTC CASSLVTGKTYEQYF
16 TRBD2 TRBJ2-5 TRBV7-9 NA TGTGCCAGCAGCTCGCTGTACGGGGGGGCTTCAGAGACCCAGTACTTC CASSSLYGGASETQYF
13 NA TRBJ2-5 TRBV6-1 NA TGTGCCAGCAGTGAAACACGACTTGAGACCCAGTACTTC CASSETRLETQYF
17 TRBD2 TRBJ2-2 TRBV5-6 NA TGTGCCAGCAGTTCCGGACTAGCGGGGGGATACACCGGGGAGCTGTTTTTT CASSSGLAGGYTGELFF
19 NA TRBJ1-2 TRBV27 NA TGTGCCAGCACCCCTCATGGGGCGGCGGATGGGATACATAACTATGGCTACACCTTC CASTPHGAADGIHNYGYTF
10 NA TRBJ1-2 TRBV6-6 NA TGTGCCACCCGAGGCTATGGCTACACCTTC CATRGYGYTF
15 NA TRBJ2-1 TRBV5-1 NA TGCGCCAGCAGCTTGGAGGCTAGCTCCTACAATGAGCAGTTCTTC CASSLEASSYNEQFF
15 TRBD1 TRBJ1-2 TRBV2 NA TGTGCCAGCAGTGAACGGGACAGGGCTTTGGGGGGCTACACCTTC CASSERDRALGGYTF
15 NA TRBJ2-7 TRBV5-4 NA TGTGCCAGCAGCTTGAGGGGACCTCATTCCTACGAGCAGTACTTC CASSLRGPHSYEQYF
16 TRBD2 TRBJ2-1 TRBV4-1 NA TGCGCCAGCAGCCAAGAGCGGGGGGGCCTCGTAAATGAGCAGTTCTTC CASSQERGGLVNEQFF
19 TRBD2 TRBJ2-5 TRBV4-1 NA TGCGCCAGCAGCCGAACTGCAGGGACTAGCGGGGGGGCCCAGGAGACCCAGTACTTC CASSRTAGTSGGAQETQYF
14 TRBD1 TRBJ1-1 TRBV6-6 NA TGTGCCAGCTCCCACAGGGGGTGGGACACTGAAGCTTTCTTT CASSHRGWDTEAFF
12 NA TRBJ2-1 TRBV6-1 once TGTGCCAGCAGTGAACGGGGCAGTGAGCAGTTCTTC CASSERGSEQFF
13 NA TRBJ2-7 TRBV21-1 NA TGTGCCAGCAGCAAGGGGGGGACCGGCGAGCAGTACTTC CASSKGGTGEQYF
16 TRBD1 TRBJ2-3 TRBV6-6 NA TGTGCCAGCAGTTACTCAGGGGGCAGGATTACAGATACGCAGTATTTT CASSYSGGRITDTQYF
13 NA TRBJ1-2 TRBV7-9 NA TGTGCCAGCAGCTTAGCGCTAGGCTATGGCTACACCTTC CASSLALGYGYTF
11 NA TRBJ2-3 TRBV7-9 NA TGTGCCAGCAGCTTAACAGATACGCAGTATTTT CASSLTDTQYF
15 TRBD1 TRBJ2-3 TRBV5-4 NA TGTGCCAGCAGCCTAACGACAGGGACAGCAGATACGCAGTATTTT CASSLTTGTADTQYF
15 TRBD2 TRBJ2-5 TRBV7-7 NA TGTGCTAGCAGCCCGACTAGCGGGGTGCAAGAGACCCAGTACTTC CASSPTSGVQETQYF
14 NA TRBJ1-1 TRBV6-7 few TGTGCCAGCAGGAAACGGACAGCGAACACTGAAGCTTTCTTT CASRKRTANTEAFF
16 TRBD1 TRBJ1-5 TRBV6-1 NA TGTGCCAGCAGTGAAGCGACCGTGACAGGGAATCAGCCCCAGCATTTT CASSEATVTGNQPQHF
13 NA TRBJ1-1 TRBV6-1 few TGTGCCAGCAGTGAATGGATGAACACTGAAGCTTTCTTT CASSEWMNTEAFF
14 NA TRBJ1-6 TRBV5-4 NA TGTGCCAGCAGCTCTGGAGATAGGGGTTCACCCCTCCACTTT CASSSGDRGSPLHF
15 TRBD2 TRBJ2-3 TRBV6-4 NA TGTGCCAGCAGTACCCTAGCGGGGGTTGCAGATACGCAGTATTTT CASSTLAGVADTQYF
13 NA TRBJ1-2 TRBV7-3 NA TGTGCCAGCAGCTTAATTCCAGGAGATGGCTACACCTTC CASSLIPGDGYTF
15 TRBD2 TRBJ2-5 TRBV19 NA TGTGCCAGTAGTACTAGCGGGGGGGCCCAAGAGACCCAGTACTTC CASSTSGGAQETQYF
14 NA TRBJ2-1 TRBV2 NA TGTGCCAGCAGTGAGCTAGCGATGGTCGGTGAGCAGTTCTTC CASSELAMVGEQFF
14 NA TRBJ1-1 TRBV6-1 NA TGTGCCAGCAGTGGAAGCTTGCGGGGAAAAGAAGCTTTCTTT CASSGSLRGKEAFF
12 NA TRBJ2-2 TRBV7-3 NA TGTGCCAGCAGCGAGGGTGCCGGGGAGCTGTTTTTT CASSEGAGELFF
14 NA TRBJ1-5 TRBV7-8 NA TGTGCCAGCAGCGGGACCTCGGACTCTCAGCCCCAGCATTTT CASSGTSDSQPQHF
16 NA TRBJ2-7 TRBV15 NA TGTGCCACCAGCAGGCGAGAGGAGGAACCCATCCACGAGCAGTACTTC CATSRREEEPIHEQYF
13 NA TRBJ2-5 TRBV19 NA TGTGCCAGTAGTATATTAGGGTCCGAGACCCAGTACTTC CASSILGSETQYF
15 NA TRBJ1-1 TRBV7-3 few TGTGCCAGCAGCCTCGTGGGGATCAAGAACACTGAAGCTTTCTTT CASSLVGIKNTEAFF
15 NA TRBJ2-2 TRBV18 NA TGTGCCAGCTCACCACCGACTGTCGGCACCGGGGAGCTGTTTTTT CASSPPTVGTGELFF
13 NA TRBJ2-1 TRBV12-5 NA TGTGCTACCTCGAGGGGGGGACGCAATGAGCAGTTCTTC CATSRGGRNEQFF
18 TRBD1 TRBJ2-3 TRBV9 NA TGTGCCAGCAGCTCAAGTACTTCAGCAGGGGGCTTATCAGATACGCAGTATTTT CASSSSTSAGGLSDTQYF
14 NA TRBJ1-5 TRBV5-1 NA TGCGCCAGCAGCTTGGATGGGGGAGGACAGCCCCAGCATTTT CASSLDGGGQPQHF
14 NA TRBJ1-2 TRBV5-1 NA TGCGCCAGCAGCTTGACCTGGGACAACTATGGCTACACCTTC CASSLTWDNYGYTF
14 NA TRBJ1-6 TRBV19 NA TGTGCCAGTAGTATGGGGACGGCAAATTCACCCCTCCACTTT CASSMGTANSPLHF
18 NA TRBJ1-1 TRBV4-1 NA TGCGCCAGCAGCCAAGATCCCCGGGGGCCCAGACAGAACACTGAAGCTTTCTTT CASSQDPRGPRQNTEAFF
16 TRBD1 TRBJ1-5 TRBV19 few TGTGCCAGTAGTTCAACCCAGGACAGGGTGAATCAGCCCCAGCATTTT CASSSTQDRVNQPQHF
15 NA TRBJ2-3 TRBV6-5 NA TGTGCCAGCAGTTCCCAACCGCCTAGCACAGATACGCAGTATTTT CASSSQPPSTDTQYF
15 NA TRBJ2-1 TRBV7-9 NA TGTGCCAGCAGCTTAGGGGCAGACTGGTACAATGAGCAGTTCTTC CASSLGADWYNEQFF
15 TRBD2 TRBJ2-7 TRBV7-2 NA TGTGCCAGCAGCTTGTATCAGGGTAGGGAGGGCGAGCAGTACTTC CASSLYQGREGEQYF
15 TRBD1 TRBJ1-4 TRBV7-9 NA TGTGCCAGCAGCTTAGCCGGGACAGGGAATGAAAAACTGTTTTTT CASSLAGTGNEKLFF
15 NA TRBJ2-5 TRBV19 NA TGTGCCAGTAGCCCCCGGGTATCTAGGGGAGAGACCCAGTACTTC CASSPRVSRGETQYF
12 NA TRBJ2-1 TRBV7-9 NA TGTGCCAGCAGCTCAGGAGGGAATGAGCAGTTCTTC CASSSGGNEQFF
12 TRBD2 TRBJ2-7 TRBV18 NA TGTGCCAGCTCACCGGGAGGGCGCGAGCAGTACTTC CASSPGGREQYF
12 NA TRBJ1-2 TRBV29-1 NA TGCAGCGTGGGGTCACCTAACTATGGCTACACCTTC CSVGSPNYGYTF
13 NA TRBJ2-7 TRBV25-1 NA TGTGCCAGCAGTTTCACTGGGGCAGGCGAGCAGTACTTC CASSFTGAGEQYF
14 NA TRBJ1-2 TRBV2 NA TGTGCCAGCAGTGAGCGGTCCCAAGCCTCTGGCTACACCTTC CASSERSQASGYTF
12 NA TRBJ1-1 TRBV7-9 NA TGTGCCAGCAGCCAAAGCAGGACTGAAGCTTTCTTT CASSQSRTEAFF
15 NA TRBJ2-4 TRBV18 NA TGTGCCAGCTCACCAATCCTCGGGGGAAAAAACATTCAGTACTTC CASSPILGGKNIQYF
16 NA TRBJ1-5 TRBV5-4 NA TGTGCCAGCAGCTTGGGCGGGCAGTCGGGCAATCAGCCCCAGCATTTT CASSLGGQSGNQPQHF
12 NA TRBJ1-1 TRBV6-1 NA TGTGCCAGCAGAAGTAGGAACACTGAAGCTTTCTTT CASRSRNTEAFF